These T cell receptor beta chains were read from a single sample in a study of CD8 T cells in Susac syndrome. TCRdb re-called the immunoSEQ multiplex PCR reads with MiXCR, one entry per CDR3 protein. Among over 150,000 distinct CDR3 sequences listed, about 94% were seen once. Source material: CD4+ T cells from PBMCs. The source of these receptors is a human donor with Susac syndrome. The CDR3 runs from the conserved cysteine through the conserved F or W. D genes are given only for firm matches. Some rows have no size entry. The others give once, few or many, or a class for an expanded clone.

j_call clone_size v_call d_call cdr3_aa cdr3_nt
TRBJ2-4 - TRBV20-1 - CSASGSTKNIQYF TGCAGTGCTAGTGGCTCGACCAAAAACATTCAGTACTTC
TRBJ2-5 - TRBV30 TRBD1 CAWSVQGQPQETQYF TGTGCCTGGAGTGTACAGGGACAGCCCCAAGAGACCCAGTACTTC
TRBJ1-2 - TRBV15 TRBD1 CATSRDRTGGAYGYTF TGTGCCACCAGCAGGGATCGGACAGGGGGAGCCTATGGCTACACCTTC
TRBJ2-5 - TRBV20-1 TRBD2 CSARGAGGQETQYF TGCAGTGCTAGAGGAGCGGGGGGACAAGAGACCCAGTACTTC
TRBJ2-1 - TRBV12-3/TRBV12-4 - CASSLDPRIYNEQFF TGTGCCAGCAGTTTAGACCCCCGGATCTACAATGAGCAGTTCTTC
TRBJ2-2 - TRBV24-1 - CATSDLSQGLAGELFF TGTGCCACCAGTGATTTGAGTCAGGGGCTGGCCGGGGAGCTGTTTTTT
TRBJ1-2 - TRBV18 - CASSPEGSGLAFDGYTF TGTGCCAGCTCACCTGAGGGGTCCGGTTTAGCGTTCGATGGCTACACCTTC
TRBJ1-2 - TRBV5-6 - CASSTRARGYTF TGTGCCAGCAGCACACGAGCCCGGGGCTACACCTTC
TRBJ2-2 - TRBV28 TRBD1 CASSSTLGGGDTGELFF TGTGCCAGCAGTTCTACGTTAGGGGGCGGTGACACCGGGGAGCTGTTTTTT
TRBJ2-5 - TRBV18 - CASSPASGLEGTQYF TGTGCCAGCTCACCAGCCTCAGGATTAGAGGGGACCCAGTACTTC
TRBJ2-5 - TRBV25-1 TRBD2 CASTPRGSPHQETQYF TGTGCCAGCACACCTCGCGGGAGCCCCCACCAAGAGACCCAGTACTTC
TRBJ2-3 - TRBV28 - CASSLQGTRGTKF TGTGCCAGCAGCCTCCAAGGGACAAGGGGAACAAAATTT
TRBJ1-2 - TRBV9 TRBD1 CASSPRRTGKDEGYTF TGTGCCAGCAGCCCACGACGGACAGGGAAGGATGAGGGCTACACCTTC
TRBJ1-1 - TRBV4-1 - CASSQGGRGAKTEAFF TGCGCCAGCAGCCAAGGGGGGCGGGGGGCAAAAACTGAAGCTTTCTTT
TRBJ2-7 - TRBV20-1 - CSAREPLRDEQYF TGCAGTGCTAGAGAGCCCCTTAGGGACGAGCAGTACTTC
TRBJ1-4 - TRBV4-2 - CASSQVAGSNEKLFF TGTGCCAGCAGCCAAGTGGCAGGGTCTAATGAAAAACTGTTTTTT
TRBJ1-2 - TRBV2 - CASNPGGNYGYTF TGTGCCAGCAATCCGGGGGGCAACTATGGCTACACCTTC
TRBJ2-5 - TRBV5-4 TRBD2 CASSGTNGRAQTQYF TGTGCCAGCAGCGGGACTAACGGGAGGGCCCAGACCCAGTACTTC
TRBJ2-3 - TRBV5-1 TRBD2 CASSSLAGGSDTQYF TGCGCCAGCAGCTCCCTAGCGGGAGGGAGTGATACGCAGTATTTT
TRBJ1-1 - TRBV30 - CAWERGVGNTEAFF TGTGCCTGGGAGCGAGGGGTGGGGAACACTGAAGCTTTCTTT
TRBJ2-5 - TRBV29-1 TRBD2 CSPGLAGDQETQYF TGCAGCCCAGGACTAGCGGGGGACCAAGAGACCCAGTACTTC
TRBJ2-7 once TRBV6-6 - CACNRESYEQYF TGTGCCTGCAACAGGGAGTCCTACGAGCAGTACTTC
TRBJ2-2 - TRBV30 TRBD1 CAWTTGGPGELFF TGTGCCTGGACGACAGGGGGCCCCGGGGAGCTGTTTTTT
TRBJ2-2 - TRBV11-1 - CASSLGANTGELFF TGTGCCAGCAGCTTAGGGGCGAACACCGGGGAGCTGTTTTTT
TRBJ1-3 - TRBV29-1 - CSVAAVEVFGNTIYF TGCAGCGTTGCCGCTGTTGAGGTATTCGGAAACACCATATATTTT
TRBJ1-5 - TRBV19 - CASSVGVDGNQPQHF TGTGCCAGTTCTGTAGGGGTTGATGGCAATCAGCCCCAGCATTTT
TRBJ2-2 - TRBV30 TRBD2 CAWSGATSGPNTGELFF TGTGCCTGGAGTGGGGCGACTAGCGGGCCGAACACCGGGGAGCTGTTTTTT
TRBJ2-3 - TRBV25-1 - CASSGEYTQYF TGTGCCAGCAGTGGAGAATATACGCAGTATTTT
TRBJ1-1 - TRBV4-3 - CASRQGGVTEAFF TGCGCCAGCAGACAGGGAGGGGTCACTGAAGCTTTCTTT
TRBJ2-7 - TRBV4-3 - CASSQLFHEQYF TGCGCCAGCAGCCAATTATTCCACGAGCAGTACTTC
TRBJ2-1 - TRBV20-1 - CSAGDDNEQFF TGCAGTGCAGGAGATGACAATGAGCAGTTCTTC
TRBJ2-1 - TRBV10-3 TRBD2 CAISESQRGASLYNEQFF TGTGCCATCAGTGAGTCCCAGCGGGGGGCGTCTCTCTACAATGAGCAGTTCTTC
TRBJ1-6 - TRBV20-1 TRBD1 CSARDDRVDSPLHF TGCAGTGCTAGAGATGACAGGGTGGATTCACCCCTCCACTTT
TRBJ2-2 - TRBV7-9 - CASGRRRLQNTGELFF TGTGCCAGCGGACGTCGGAGGCTTCAGAACACCGGGGAGCTGTTTTTT
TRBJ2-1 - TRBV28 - CASYPRRHNEQFF TGTGCCAGCTATCCGAGGCGGCACAATGAGCAGTTCTTC
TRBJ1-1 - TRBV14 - CASSHSPGNTEAFF TGTGCCAGCAGCCATTCTCCGGGGAACACTGAAGCTTTCTTT
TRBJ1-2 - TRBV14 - CASSQESPLRDGYTF TGTGCCAGCAGCCAAGAATCGCCTTTACGGGATGGCTACACCTTC
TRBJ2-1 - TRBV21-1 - CASSKEVISSLHFNEQFF TGTGCCAGCAGCAAAGAGGTTATTTCTAGCCTCCATTTCAATGAGCAGTTCTTC
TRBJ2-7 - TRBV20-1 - CSARGPGTDPYEQYF TGCAGTGCTAGAGGCCCCGGGACCGATCCTTACGAGCAGTACTTC
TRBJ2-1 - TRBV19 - CASSKNNEQFF TGTGCCAGTAGTAAGAACAATGAGCAGTTCTTC